This T cell receptor beta chain was retrieved from a study of a mutant IDH1 vaccine in newly diagnosed glioma. Across the study: Therapy received beforehand was radiotherapy, temozolomide, or both, with most patients given both.

Here immunoSEQ multiplex PCR was the method, and the copy in TCRdb shows in-frame clones only, minus some. Of tens of thousands of clones listed, 70% to 80% were seen once; the top ten hold 12%. Time point denoted: week 35, safety follow-up. Each dose of the vaccine consisted of 300 ug of mutant IDH1 20-mer peptide, with topical imiquimod. As concerns this clone: Its antigen remains unidentified.

Study-wide results and limits: Top peripheral T cell clonotype shifts appeared unrelated to pseudoprogression. There were vaccine-induced immune responses in just over 90% of the patients.

V lost 0 bases and J 3 bases, leaving 9 bases between the germline ends. The germline gives CDR1 LGHNA, CDR2 YNFKEQ. This CDR3 contains 14 residues. The TCR comes from a man aged 35-49 years with glioma. This specimen consisted of PBMCs, obtained from a glioma patient whose treatment included an IDH1 peptide vaccine. This chain joins TRBV4-2 and TRBJ2-7; D remains unclear. The CDR3 nucleotides read TGTGCCAGCAGCCAAGACCGCGGAAACTACGAGCAGTACTTC. Its translation: CASSQDRGNYEQYF.